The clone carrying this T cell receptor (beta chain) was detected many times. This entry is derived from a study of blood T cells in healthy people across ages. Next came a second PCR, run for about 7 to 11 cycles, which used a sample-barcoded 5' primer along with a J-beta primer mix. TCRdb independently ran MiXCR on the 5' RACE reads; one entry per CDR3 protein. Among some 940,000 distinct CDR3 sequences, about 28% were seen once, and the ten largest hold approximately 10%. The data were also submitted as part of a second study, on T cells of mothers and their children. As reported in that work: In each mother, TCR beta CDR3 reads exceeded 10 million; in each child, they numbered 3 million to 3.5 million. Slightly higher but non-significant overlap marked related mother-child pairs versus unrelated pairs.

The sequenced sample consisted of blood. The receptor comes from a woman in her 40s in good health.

Here the CDR3 reads CASSLGGSPYGYTF. CDR3 nucleotides: TGTGCCAGCAGTTTAGGGGGCAGTCCTTATGGCTACACCTTC. The rearrangement uses TRBV28 and TRBJ1-2, with TRBD1 as a possible D gene (6 bases). CDR1 is MDHEN, CDR2 SYDVKM, per germline. The CDR3 is made up of 14 amino acids. Trimming took 2 bases from V and 5 from J, leaving 12 bases between them.